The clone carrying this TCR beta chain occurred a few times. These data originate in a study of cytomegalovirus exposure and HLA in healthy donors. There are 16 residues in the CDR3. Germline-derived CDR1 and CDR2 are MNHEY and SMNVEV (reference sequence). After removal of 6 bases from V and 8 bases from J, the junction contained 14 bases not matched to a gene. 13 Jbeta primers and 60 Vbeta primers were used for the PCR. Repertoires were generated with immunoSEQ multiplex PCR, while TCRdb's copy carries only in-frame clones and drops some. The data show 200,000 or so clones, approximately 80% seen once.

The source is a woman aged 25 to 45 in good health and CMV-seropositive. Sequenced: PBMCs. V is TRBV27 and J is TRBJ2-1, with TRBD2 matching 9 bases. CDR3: CASRSAGGRAVDEQFF. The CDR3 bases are TGTGCCAGCAGAAGCGCTGGCGGGAGGGCCGTAGATGAGCAGTTCTTC.